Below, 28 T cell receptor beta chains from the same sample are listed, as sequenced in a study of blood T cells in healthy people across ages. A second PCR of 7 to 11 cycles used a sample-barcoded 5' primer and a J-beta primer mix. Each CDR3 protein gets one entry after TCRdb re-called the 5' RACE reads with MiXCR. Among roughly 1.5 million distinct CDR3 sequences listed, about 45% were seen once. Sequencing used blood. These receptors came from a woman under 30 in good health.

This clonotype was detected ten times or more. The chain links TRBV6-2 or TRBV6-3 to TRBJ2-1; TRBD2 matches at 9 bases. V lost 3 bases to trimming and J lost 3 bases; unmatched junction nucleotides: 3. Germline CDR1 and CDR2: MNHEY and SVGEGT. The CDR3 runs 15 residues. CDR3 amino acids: CASSYRAGGYNEQFF. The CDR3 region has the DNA TGTGCCAGCAGTTATCGAGCGGGAGGCTACAATGAGCAGTTCTTC.

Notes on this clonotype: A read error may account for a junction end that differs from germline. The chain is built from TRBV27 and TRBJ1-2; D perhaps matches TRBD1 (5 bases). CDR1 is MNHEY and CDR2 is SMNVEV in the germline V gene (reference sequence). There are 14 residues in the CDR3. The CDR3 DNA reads TGTGCCAGCAGTGTATCCGCTACAGGCTATGGCTACACCTTC. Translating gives CASSVSATGYGYTF.

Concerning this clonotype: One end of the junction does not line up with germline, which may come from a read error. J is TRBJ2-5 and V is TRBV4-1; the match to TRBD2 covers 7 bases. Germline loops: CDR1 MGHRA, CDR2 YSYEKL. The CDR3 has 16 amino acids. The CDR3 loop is CANSQQPGLPRETQYF. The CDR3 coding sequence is TGCGCCAACAGCCAACAACCGGGACTACCTCGAGAGACCCAGTACTTC.

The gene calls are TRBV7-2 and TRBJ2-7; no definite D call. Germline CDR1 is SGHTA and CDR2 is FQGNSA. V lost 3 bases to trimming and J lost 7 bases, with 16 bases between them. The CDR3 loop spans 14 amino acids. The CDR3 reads CASSLVRGDQEQYF. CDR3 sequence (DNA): TGTGCCAGCAGCTTGGTCAGAGGCGACCAGGAGCAGTACTTC. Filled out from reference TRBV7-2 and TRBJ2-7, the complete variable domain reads GAGVSQSPSNKVTEKGKDVELRCDPISGHTALYWYRQSLGQGLEFLIYFQGNSAPDKSGLPSDRFSAERTGGSVSTLTIQRTQQEDSAVYLCASSLVRGDQEQYFGPGTRLTVT.

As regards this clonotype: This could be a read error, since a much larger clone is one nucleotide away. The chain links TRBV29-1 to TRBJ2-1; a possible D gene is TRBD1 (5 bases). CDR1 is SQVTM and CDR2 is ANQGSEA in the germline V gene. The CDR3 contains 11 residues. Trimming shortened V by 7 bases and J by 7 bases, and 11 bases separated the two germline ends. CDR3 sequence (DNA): TGCAGCGGATCAGGGCCAAATGAGCAGTTCTTC. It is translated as CSGSGPNEQFF.

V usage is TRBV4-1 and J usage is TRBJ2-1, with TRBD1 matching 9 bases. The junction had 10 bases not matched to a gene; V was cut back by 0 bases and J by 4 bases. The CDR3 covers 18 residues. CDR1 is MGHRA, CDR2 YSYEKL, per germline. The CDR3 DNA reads TGCGCCAGCAGCCAAGATCGTTTAGGACAGGGGAAGTACAATGAGCAGTTCTTC. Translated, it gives CASSQDRLGQGKYNEQFF.

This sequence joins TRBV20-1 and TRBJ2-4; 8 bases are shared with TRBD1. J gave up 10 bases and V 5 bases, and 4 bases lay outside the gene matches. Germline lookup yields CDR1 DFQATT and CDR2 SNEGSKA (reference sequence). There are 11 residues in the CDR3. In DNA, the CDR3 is TGCAGTGCTCCCAGGGACAGGATTCAGTACTTC. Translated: CSAPRDRIQYF.

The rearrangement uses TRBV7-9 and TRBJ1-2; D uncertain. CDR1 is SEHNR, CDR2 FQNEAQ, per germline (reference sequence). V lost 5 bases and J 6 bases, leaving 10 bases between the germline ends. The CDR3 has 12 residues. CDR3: CASSRLVHGYTF. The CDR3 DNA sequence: TGTGCCAGCAGCCGATTGGTGCATGGCTACACCTTC.

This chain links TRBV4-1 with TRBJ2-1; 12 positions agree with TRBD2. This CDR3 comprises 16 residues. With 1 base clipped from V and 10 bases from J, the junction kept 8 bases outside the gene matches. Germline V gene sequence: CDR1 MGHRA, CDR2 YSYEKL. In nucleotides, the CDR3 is TGCGCCAGCAGCCAAGGACTAGCGGGAGTAGGCTACGAGCAGTTCTTC. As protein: CASSQGLAGVGYEQFF.

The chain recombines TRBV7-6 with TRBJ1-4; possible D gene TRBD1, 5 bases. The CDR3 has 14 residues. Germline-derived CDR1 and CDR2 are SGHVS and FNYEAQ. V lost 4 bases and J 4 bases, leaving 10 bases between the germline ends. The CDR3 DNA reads TGTGCCAGCAGCTCAAGACAGTATAATGAAAAACTGTTTTTT. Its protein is CASSSRQYNEKLFF. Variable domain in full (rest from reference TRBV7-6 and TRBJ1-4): GAGVSQSPRYKVTKRGQDVALRCDPISGHVSLYWYRQALGQGPEFLTYFNYEAQQDKSGLPNDRFSAERPEGSISTLTIQRTEQRDSAMYRCASSSRQYNEKLFFGSGTQLSVL.

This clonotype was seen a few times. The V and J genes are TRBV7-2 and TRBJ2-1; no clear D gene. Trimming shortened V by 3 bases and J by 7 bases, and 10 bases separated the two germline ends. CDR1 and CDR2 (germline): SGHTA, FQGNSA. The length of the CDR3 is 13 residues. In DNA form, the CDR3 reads TGTGCCAGCAGCTTCGACTTAGGGAATGAGCAGTTCTTC. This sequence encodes CASSFDLGNEQFF.

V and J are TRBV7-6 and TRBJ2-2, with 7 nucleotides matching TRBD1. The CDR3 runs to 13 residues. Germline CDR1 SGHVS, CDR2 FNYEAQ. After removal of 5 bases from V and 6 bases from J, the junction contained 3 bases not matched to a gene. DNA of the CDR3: TGTGCCAGCAGCATCACAGGGGCCGGGGAGCTGTTTTTT. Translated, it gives CASSITGAGELFF.

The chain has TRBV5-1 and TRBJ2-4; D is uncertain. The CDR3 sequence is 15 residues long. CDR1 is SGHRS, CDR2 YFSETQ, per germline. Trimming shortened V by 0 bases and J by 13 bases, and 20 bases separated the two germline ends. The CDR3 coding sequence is TGCGCCAGCAGCTTGGAAGGAGCAGAACTTACGATGCAGTACTTC. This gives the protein CASSLEGAELTMQYF.

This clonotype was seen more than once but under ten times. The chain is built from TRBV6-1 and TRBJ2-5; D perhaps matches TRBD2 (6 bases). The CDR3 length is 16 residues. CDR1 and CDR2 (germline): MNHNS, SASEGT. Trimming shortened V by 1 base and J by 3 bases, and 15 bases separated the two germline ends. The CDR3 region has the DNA TGTGCCAGCAGTGAAGACTGGGGGACTTCCAAAGAGACCCAGTACTTC. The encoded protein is CASSEDWGTSKETQYF.

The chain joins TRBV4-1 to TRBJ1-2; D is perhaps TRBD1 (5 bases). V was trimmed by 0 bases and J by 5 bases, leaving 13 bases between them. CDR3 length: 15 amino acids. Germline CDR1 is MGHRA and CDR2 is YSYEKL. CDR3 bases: TGCGCCAGCAGCCAAGATCCCAGGGCGGTATATGGCTACACCTTC. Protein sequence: CASSQDPRAVYGYTF.

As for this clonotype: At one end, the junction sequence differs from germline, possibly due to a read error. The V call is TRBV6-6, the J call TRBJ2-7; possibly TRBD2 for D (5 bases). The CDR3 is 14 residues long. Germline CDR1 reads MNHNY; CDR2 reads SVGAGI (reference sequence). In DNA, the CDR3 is TGTGCCGGCAGAAGGGAGCGAAATTCCTACGAGCAGTACTTC. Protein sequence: CAGRRERNSYEQYF.

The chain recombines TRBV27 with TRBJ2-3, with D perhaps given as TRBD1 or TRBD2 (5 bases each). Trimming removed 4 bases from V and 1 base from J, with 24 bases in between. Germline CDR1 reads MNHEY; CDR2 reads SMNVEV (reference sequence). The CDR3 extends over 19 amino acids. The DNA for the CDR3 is TGTGCCAGCAGTTCCCTCGACAGCTCTCCCGGGGAACGCACAGATACGCAGTATTTT. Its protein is CASSSLDSSPGERTDTQYF.

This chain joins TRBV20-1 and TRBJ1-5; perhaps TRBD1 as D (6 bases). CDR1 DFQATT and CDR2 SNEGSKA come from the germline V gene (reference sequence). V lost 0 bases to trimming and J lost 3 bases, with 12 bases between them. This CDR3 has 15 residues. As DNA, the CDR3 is TGCAGTGCTAGAGATGCACAGGGCCCCAATCAGCCCCAGCATTTT. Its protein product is CSARDAQGPNQPQHF.

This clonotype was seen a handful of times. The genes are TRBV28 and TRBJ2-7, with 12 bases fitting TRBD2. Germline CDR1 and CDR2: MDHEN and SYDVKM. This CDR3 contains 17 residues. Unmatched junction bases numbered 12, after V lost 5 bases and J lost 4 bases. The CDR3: CASSPFGTSGWGYEQYF. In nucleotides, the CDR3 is TGTGCCAGCAGTCCCTTCGGGACTAGCGGGTGGGGTTACGAGCAGTACTTC.

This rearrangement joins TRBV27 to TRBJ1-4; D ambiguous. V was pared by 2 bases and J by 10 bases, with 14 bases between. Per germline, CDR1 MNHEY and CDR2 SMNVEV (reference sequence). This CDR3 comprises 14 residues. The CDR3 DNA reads TGTGCCAGCAGTTTAGAGGCCGCCAGAGGAAAACTGTTTTTT. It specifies CASSLEAARGKLFF.

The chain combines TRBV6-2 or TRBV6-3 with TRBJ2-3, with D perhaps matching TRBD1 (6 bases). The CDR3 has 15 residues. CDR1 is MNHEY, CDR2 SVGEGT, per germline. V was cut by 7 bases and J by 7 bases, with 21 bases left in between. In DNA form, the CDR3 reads TGTGCCAGCACCCAACTTCCGGGACAAGGTTATACGCAGTATTTT. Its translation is CASTQLPGQGYTQYF.

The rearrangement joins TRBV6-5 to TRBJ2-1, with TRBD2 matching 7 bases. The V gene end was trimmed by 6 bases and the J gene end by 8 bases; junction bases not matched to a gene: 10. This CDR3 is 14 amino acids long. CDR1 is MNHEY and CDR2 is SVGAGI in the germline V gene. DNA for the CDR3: TGTGCCAGCAGCCATCGGACTAGTCTGGATGAGCAGTTCTTC. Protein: CASSHRTSLDEQFF.

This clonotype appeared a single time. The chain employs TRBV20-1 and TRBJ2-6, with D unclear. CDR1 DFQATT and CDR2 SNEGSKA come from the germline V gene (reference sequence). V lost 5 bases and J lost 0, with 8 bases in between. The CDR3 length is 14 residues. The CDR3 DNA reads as TGCAGTGCTCCGGGCCACTCTGGGGCCAACGTCCTGACTTTC. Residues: CSAPGHSGANVLTF.

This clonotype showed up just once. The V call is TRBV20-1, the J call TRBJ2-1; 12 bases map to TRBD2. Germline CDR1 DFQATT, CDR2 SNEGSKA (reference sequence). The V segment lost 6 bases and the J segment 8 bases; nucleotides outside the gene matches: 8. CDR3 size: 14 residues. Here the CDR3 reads CSAPSSGGAYEQFF. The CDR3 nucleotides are TGCAGTGCCCCATCTAGCGGGGGGGCCTATGAGCAGTTCTTC.

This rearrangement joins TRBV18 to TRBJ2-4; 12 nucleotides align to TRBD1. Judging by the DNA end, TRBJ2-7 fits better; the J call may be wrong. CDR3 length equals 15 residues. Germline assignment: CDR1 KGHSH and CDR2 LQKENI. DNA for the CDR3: TGTGCCAGCTCACTACTCCGGGACAGGGGGCTCGAGCAGTACTTC. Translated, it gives CASSLLRDRGLEQYF.

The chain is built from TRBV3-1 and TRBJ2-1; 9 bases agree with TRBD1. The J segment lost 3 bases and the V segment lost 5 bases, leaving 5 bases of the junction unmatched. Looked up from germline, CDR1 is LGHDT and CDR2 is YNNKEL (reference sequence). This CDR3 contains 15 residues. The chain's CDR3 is CASSSWDRVYNEQFF. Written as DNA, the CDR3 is TGTGCCAGCAGCTCCTGGGACAGGGTCTACAATGAGCAGTTCTTC.

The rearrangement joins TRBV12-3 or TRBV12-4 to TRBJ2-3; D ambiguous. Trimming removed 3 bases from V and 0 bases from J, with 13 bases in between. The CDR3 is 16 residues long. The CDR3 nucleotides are TGTGCCAGCAGTTTGTGGCAGAAGCTGAGCACAGATACGCAGTATTTT. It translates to CASSLWQKLSTDTQYF.

CDR3 loop: CASSFTLQGKQETQFF. The CDR3 region has the DNA TGTGCCAGCAGTTTTACGCTACAGGGCAAGCAAGAGACCCAGTTCTTC. The rearrangement joins TRBV27 to TRBJ2-5; TRBD1 is a possible D gene (6 bases). The J call may be incorrect, as the DNA end agrees better with TRBJ2-1. CDR1 is MNHEY, CDR2 SMNVEV, per germline (reference sequence). This CDR3 has 16 residues.